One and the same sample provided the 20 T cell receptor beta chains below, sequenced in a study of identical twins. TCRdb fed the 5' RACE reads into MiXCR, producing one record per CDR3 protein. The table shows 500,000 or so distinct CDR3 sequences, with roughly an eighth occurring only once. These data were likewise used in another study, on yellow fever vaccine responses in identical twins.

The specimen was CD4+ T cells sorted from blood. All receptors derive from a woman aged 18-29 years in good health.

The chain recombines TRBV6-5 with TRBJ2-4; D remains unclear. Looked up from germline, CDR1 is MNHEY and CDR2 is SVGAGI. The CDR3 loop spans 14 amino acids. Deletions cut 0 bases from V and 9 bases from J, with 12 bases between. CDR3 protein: CASSYSITPSIQYF. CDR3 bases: TGTGCCAGCAGTTACTCGATCACCCCATCCATTCAGTACTTC.

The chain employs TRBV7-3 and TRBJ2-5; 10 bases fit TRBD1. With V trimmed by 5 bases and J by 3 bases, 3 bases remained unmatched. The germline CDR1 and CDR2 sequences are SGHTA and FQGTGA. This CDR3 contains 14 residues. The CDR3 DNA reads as TGTGCCAGCAGCCGGACAGGGGGGAAAGAGACCCAGTACTTC. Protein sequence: CASSRTGGKETQYF. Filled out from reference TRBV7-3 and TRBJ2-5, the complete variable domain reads GAGVSQTPSNKVTEKGKYVELRCDPISGHTALYWYRQSLGQGPEFLIYFQGTGAADDSGLPNDRFFAVRPEGSVSTLKIQRTERGDSAVYLCASSRTGGKETQYFGPGTRLLVL.

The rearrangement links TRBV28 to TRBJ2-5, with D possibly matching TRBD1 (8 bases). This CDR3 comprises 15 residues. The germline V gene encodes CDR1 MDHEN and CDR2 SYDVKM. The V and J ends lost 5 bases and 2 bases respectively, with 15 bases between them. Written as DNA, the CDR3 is TGTGCCAGCAGTCCCAACAGGGGGGGGCAAGAGACCCAGTACTTC. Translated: CASSPNRGGQETQYF. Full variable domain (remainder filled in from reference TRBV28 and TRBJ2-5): DVKVTQSSRYLVKRTGEKVFLECVQDMDHENMFWYRQDPGLGLRLIYFSYDVKMKEKGDIPEGYSVSREKKERFSLILESASTNQTSMYLCASSPNRGGQETQYFGPGTRLLVL.

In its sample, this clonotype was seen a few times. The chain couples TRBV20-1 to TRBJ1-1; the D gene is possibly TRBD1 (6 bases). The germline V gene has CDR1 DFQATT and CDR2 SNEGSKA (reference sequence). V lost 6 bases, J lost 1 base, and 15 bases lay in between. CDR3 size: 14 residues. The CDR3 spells CSAPRTVRNTEAFF. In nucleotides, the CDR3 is TGCAGTGCCCCTAGGACAGTTAGGAACACTGAAGCTTTCTTT.

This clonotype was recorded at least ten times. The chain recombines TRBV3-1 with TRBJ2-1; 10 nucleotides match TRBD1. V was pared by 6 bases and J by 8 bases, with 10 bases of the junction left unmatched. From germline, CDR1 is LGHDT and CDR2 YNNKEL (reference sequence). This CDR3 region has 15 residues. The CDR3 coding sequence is TGTGCCAGCAGAGAAAGGGGAGGGACAGGGGATGAGCAGTTCTTC. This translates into CASRERGGTGDEQFF.

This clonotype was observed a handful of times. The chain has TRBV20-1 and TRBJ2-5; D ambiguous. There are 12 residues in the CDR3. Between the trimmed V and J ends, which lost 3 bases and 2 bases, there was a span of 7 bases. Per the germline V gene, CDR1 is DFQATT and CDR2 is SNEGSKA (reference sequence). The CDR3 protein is CSASYGQETQYF. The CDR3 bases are TGCAGTGCTAGTTACGGTCAAGAGACCCAGTACTTC.

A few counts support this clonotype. The CDR3 DNA sequence: TGTGCCACCAGTGACTCGGGACAGGGGAACACCGGGGAGCTGTTTTTT. Translating gives CATSDSGQGNTGELFF. The chain has TRBV24-1 and TRBJ2-2; the match to TRBD1 covers 9 bases. CDR3 length: 16 residues. Germline V lookup: CDR1 KGHDR, CDR2 SFDVKD. The ends lost 4 bases at V and 1 base at J; junction bases unmatched: 3.

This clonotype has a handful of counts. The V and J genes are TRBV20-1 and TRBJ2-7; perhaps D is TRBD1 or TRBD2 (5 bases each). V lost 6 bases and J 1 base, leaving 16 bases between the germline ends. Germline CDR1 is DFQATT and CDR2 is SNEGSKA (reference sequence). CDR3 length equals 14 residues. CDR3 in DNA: TGCAGTGCACAAAATTTCGGGGCTTCCTACGAGCAGTACTTC. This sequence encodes CSAQNFGASYEQYF.

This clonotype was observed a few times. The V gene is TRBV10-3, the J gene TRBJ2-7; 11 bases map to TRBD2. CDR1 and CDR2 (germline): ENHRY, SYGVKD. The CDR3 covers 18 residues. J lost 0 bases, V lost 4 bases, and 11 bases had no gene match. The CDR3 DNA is TGTGCCATCAGTGGGCAGTTACCGGGACTAGCGGACTCCTACGAGCAGTACTTC. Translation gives CAISGQLPGLADSYEQYF.

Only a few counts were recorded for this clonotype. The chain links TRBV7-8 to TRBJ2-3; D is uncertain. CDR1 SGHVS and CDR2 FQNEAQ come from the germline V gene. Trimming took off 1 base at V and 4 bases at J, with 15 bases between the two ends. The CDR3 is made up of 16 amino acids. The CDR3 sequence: CASSLVITGRADTQYF. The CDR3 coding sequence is TGTGCCAGCAGCTTAGTCATTACTGGCCGAGCAGATACGCAGTATTTT. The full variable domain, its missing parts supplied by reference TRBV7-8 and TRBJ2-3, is GAGVSQSPRYKVAKRGQDVALRCDPISGHVSLFWYQQALGQGPEFLTYFQNEAQLDKSGLPSDRFFAERPEGSVSTLKIQRTQQEDSAVYLCASSLVITGRADTQYFGPGTRLTVL.

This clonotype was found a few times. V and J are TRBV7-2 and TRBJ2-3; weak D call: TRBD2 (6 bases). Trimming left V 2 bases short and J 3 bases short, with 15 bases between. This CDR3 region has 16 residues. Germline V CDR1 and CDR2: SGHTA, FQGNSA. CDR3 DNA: TGTGCCAGCAGCTTATACTCGGGGGTGGGGACAGATACGCAGTATTTT. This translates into CASSLYSGVGTDTQYF. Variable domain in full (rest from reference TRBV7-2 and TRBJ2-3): GAGVSQSPSNKVTEKGKDVELRCDPISGHTALYWYRQSLGQGLEFLIYFQGNSAPDKSGLPSDRFSAERTGGSVSTLTIQRTQQEDSAVYLCASSLYSGVGTDTQYFGPGTRLTVL.

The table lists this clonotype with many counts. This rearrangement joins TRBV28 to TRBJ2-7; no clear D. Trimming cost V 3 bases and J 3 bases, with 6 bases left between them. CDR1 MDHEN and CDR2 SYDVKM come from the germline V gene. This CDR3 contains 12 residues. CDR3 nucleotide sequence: TGTGCCAGCAGTTTGTTGGACTACGAGCAGTACTTC. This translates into CASSLLDYEQYF. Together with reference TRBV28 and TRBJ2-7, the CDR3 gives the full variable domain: DVKVTQSSRYLVKRTGEKVFLECVQDMDHENMFWYRQDPGLGLRLIYFSYDVKMKEKGDIPEGYSVSREKKERFSLILESASTNQTSMYLCASSLLDYEQYFGPGTRLTVT.

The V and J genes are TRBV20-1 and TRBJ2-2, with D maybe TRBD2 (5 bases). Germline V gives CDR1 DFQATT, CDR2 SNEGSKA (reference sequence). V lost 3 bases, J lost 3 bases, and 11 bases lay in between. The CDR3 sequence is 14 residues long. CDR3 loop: CSASGGLDTGELFF. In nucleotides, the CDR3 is TGCAGTGCTAGCGGCGGACTTGACACCGGGGAGCTGTTTTTT.

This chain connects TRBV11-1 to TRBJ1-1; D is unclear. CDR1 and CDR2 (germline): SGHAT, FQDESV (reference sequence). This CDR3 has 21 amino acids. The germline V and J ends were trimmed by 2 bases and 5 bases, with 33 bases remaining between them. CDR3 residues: CASSLKGRRAGEHQQKTEAFF. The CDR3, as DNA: TGTGCCAGCAGCTTAAAAGGCCGTAGGGCCGGGGAGCACCAACAGAAGACTGAAGCTTTCTTT.

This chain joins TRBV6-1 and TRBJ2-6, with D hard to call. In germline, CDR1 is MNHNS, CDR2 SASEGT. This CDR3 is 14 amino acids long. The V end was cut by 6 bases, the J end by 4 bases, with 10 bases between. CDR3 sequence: CASRSLGGANVLTF. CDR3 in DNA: TGTGCCAGCAGGTCCCTGGGGGGGGCCAACGTCCTGACTTTC.

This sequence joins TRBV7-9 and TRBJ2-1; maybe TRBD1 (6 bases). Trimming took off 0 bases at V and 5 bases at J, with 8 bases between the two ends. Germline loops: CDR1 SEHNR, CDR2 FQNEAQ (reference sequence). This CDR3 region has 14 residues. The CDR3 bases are TGTGCCAGCAGCTTAGCGGGGGCAAACAATGAGCAGTTCTTC. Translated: CASSLAGANNEQFF.

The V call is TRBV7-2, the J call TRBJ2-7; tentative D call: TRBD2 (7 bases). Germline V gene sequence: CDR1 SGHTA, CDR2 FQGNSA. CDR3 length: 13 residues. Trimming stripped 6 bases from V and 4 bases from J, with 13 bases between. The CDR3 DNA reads TGTGCCAGCAGGCTGGGGGGGGCGTACGAGCAGTACTTC. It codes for CASRLGGAYEQYF.

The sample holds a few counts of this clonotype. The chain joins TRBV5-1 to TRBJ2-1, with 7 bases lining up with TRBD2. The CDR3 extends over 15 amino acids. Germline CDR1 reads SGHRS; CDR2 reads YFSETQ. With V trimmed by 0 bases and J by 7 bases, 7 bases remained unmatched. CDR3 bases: TGCGCCAGCAGCTTGGGTTACGGGAGGCAGAATGAGCAGTTCTTC. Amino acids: CASSLGYGRQNEQFF.

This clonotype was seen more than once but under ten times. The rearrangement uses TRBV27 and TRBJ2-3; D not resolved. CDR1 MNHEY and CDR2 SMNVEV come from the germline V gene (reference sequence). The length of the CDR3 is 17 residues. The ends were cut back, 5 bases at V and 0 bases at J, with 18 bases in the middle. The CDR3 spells CASSTRQTPTSTDTQYF. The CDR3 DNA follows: TGTGCCAGCAGTACCCGCCAGACTCCAACTAGCACAGATACGCAGTATTTT.

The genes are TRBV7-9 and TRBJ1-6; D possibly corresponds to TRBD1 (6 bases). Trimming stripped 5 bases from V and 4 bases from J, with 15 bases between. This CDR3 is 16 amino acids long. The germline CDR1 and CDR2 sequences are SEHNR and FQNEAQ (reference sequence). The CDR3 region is CASSPGQNDYNSPLHF. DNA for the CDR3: TGTGCCAGCAGCCCCGGACAGAATGATTATAATTCACCCCTCCACTTT.